The sequence of this T cell receptor (beta chain) was determined in a study of identical twins. TCRdb called the 5' RACE reads again in MiXCR, with one record for every CDR3 protein. Among hundreds of thousands of distinct CDR3 sequences listed, 21% were seen once. The CDR3 is made up of 16 amino acids. V lost 4 bases and J 0 bases, leaving 16 bases between the germline ends. CDR1 and CDR2 from the germline V gene are LGHNA and YNFKEQ. This clonotype was recorded a few times. The same sample was also used in a study of T cells expressing NK-cell markers. This second report adds: It was from sorted CD3+CD56+NKG2C+, CD3+CD56+NKG2C- and CD3+CD56-NKG2C+ T cells that TCR beta repertoires came. The eight sequenced donors comprised seven who were HCMV-seropositive and one who was seronegative. The CD3+CD56-NKG2C+ fraction of a handful of donors was also led by these clonotypes. The study left the HCMV specificity of expanded NKG2C+ T cell clones unresolved.

The material sequenced was PBMCs. The chain employs TRBV4-2 and TRBJ2-7, with D tentatively TRBD1 (6 bases). This sequence was found in a woman under 30 in good health. In DNA, the CDR3 is TGTGCCAGCAGCCCCTATGGAGTCAGGGGCTCCTACGAGCAGTACTTC. Translated, it gives CASSPYGVRGSYEQYF.